This T cell receptor beta chain was sequenced in a study of cytomegalovirus exposure and HLA in healthy donors. With respect to this clone: Its antigen is not known.

Germline CDR1 is PRHDT and CDR2 is FYEKMQ (reference sequence). The CDR3 loop spans 16 amino acids. V was pared by 2 bases and J by 0 bases, with 8 bases between. Study results and limitations: In vitro checks showed that a few CMV-associated chains really do target CMV antigens. The classifier was said to identify cytomegalovirus status with high specificity and sensitivity.

TCRdb keeps only in-frame clones here, not all; method: immunoSEQ multiplex PCR. The sample lists 120,000 to 150,000 clones; about four fifths were seen once. These donors were members of the roughly 110-subject validation cohort, a group separate from the roughly 670-subject first cohort. The rearrangement uses TRBV13 and TRBJ2-6; D unresolved. The material sequenced was PBMCs. The receptor was isolated from a woman in her thirties in good health and CMV-seronegative. This CDR3 is CASSLMRNSGANVLTF. For the CDR3, the DNA is TGTGCCAGCAGCTTAATGCGGAACTCTGGGGCCAACGTCCTGACTTTC.